The 17 T cell receptor beta chains listed next were all sequenced from one sample in a study of T cell changes during pregnancy in multiple sclerosis. Only in-frame clones appear in the TCRdb table, and some are missing; sequencing was by immunoSEQ multiplex PCR. The table shows around 59,000 clones, with 92% occurring only once. This specimen was peripheral blood, taken in the third trimester of pregnancy. The receptor set was obtained from a female donor in good health, enrolled as a control in a pregnancy study.

The chain couples TRBV5-1 to TRBJ2-2; D may be TRBD1 (6 bases). Germline lookup yields CDR1 SGHRS and CDR2 YFSETQ. This CDR3 has 14 amino acids. V was cut by 8 bases and J by 6 bases, with 17 bases left in between. The CDR3 sequence: CASFASWGPGELFF. In DNA form, the CDR3 reads TGCGCCAGTTTTGCCTCCTGGGGGCCCGGGGAGCTGTTTTTT.

V usage is TRBV7-9 and J usage is TRBJ2-7, with TRBD1 matching over 9 bases. The CDR3 has 17 amino acids. From germline, CDR1 is SEHNR and CDR2 FQNEAQ (reference sequence). Trimming at V came to 6 bases and at J to 5 bases, leaving 17 bases not matched to a gene. This CDR3 reads CASSRNPGQGNVHEQYF. In DNA form, the CDR3 reads TGTGCCAGCAGTCGAAATCCGGGACAGGGAAATGTCCACGAGCAGTACTTC.

Remarks on this clone: Its ends do not fully match the called genes, so a read error is possible. This rearrangement joins TRBV7-7 to TRBJ2-3, with a weak D call TRBD1 (7 bases). The CDR3 has 16 amino acids. Germline CDR1 is SSHAT and CDR2 is FNYEAQ (reference sequence). The CDR3 coding sequence is TGTGCTAGCAGCTTAGGAGGGGACAGAAACACAGATACGCAGTATTTT. It specifies CASSLGGDRNTDTQYF.

V gene TRBV6-5 combines with J gene TRBJ2-5; 9 nucleotides align to TRBD2. V trimming: 0 bases; J trimming: 1 base; junction bases outside the gene matches: 3. The germline V gene encodes CDR1 MNHEY and CDR2 SVGAGI. The CDR3 is 16 amino acids. Written as DNA, the CDR3 is TGTGCCAGCAGTTACTCGAGCGGGAGGCCCCAAGAGACCCAGTACTTC. Residues: CASSYSSGRPQETQYF.

This chain connects TRBV2 to TRBJ2-4; perhaps TRBD1 as D (5 bases). CDR1 and CDR2 from the germline V gene are SNHLY and FYNNEI. The CDR3 has 12 amino acids. V lost 3 bases to trimming and J lost 8 bases, with 8 bases between them. In DNA form, the CDR3 reads TGTGCCAGCAGTGACCAGGGCCACATTCAGTACTTC. Protein: CASSDQGHIQYF.

The chain uses TRBV7-9 and TRBJ2-5, with 8 nucleotides matching TRBD1. In germline, CDR1 is SEHNR, CDR2 FQNEAQ (reference sequence). The CDR3 runs 15 residues. The ends lost 4 bases at V and 7 bases at J; junction bases unmatched: 11. The CDR3 nucleotides read TGTGCCAGCAGCTGGGGACAGGTACCGTCATCGACCCAGTACTTC. Translating it yields CASSWGQVPSSTQYF. The variable domain in full, completed from reference TRBV7-9 and TRBJ2-5, reads DTGVSQNPRHKITKRGQNVTFRCDPISEHNRLYWYRQTLGQGPEFLTYFQNEAQLEKSRLLSDRFSAERPKGSFSTLEIQRTEQGDSAMYLCASSWGQVPSSTQYFGPGTRLLVL.

The chain is built from TRBV9 and TRBJ2-3; 11 bases are a match to TRBD2. The CDR3 totals 17 residues. Germline assignment: CDR1 SGDLS and CDR2 YYNGEE. Trimming took 0 bases from V and 6 from J; bases not matched to a gene: 9. In DNA, the CDR3 is TGTGCCAGCAGCGTAGGAACTAGCGGGGGCCCCCAGGATACGCAGTATTTT. Protein product: CASSVGTSGGPQDTQYF.

The chain links TRBV5-1 to TRBJ1-2; TRBD1 is a possible D gene (5 bases). Trimming cost V 0 bases and J 2 bases, with 17 bases left between them. This CDR3 is 17 amino acids long. CDR1 is SGHRS, CDR2 YFSETQ, per germline. The CDR3 loop is CASSLGGWAGENYGYTF. The CDR3 nucleotides are TGCGCCAGCAGCTTGGGGGGCTGGGCAGGAGAAAACTATGGCTACACCTTC.

This clone was detected once. The chain employs TRBV5-1 and TRBJ2-7; 7 bases fit TRBD2. The germline gives CDR1 SGHRS, CDR2 YFSETQ. The CDR3 runs 15 residues. The V and J ends lost 3 bases and 3 bases, in that order; junction bases with no gene match: 9. CDR3 residues: CASSSGGGRDYEQYF. DNA of the CDR3: TGCGCCAGCAGCTCCGGGGGAGGGCGAGACTACGAGCAGTACTTC.

The V gene is TRBV28, the J gene TRBJ1-5; D is unresolved. CDR3 length: 18 amino acids. The V end lost 0 bases, the J end lost 1 base, and 16 bases lay between the germline ends. CDR1 MDHEN and CDR2 SYDVKM come from the germline V gene. CDR3 sequence reads: CASSLWAGAGPSNQPQHF. The CDR3 DNA follows: TGTGCCAGCAGTTTATGGGCCGGTGCGGGCCCCAGCAATCAGCCCCAGCATTTT.

V gene TRBV7-2 combines with J gene TRBJ1-5; 9 bases fit TRBD1. With 5 bases clipped from V and 6 bases from J, the junction kept 8 bases outside the gene matches. CDR1 SGHTA and CDR2 FQGNSA come from the germline V gene. The CDR3 runs 15 residues. The CDR3 sequence: CASSQTGGWVQPQHF. CDR3 sequence (DNA): TGTGCCAGCAGCCAGACAGGGGGATGGGTTCAGCCCCAGCATTTT.

The DNA for the CDR3 is TGTGCCAGCAGTTTACCGCCGACAGCCGGGAGGGCCTACGAGCAGTACTTC. This translates into CASSLPPTAGRAYEQYF. This sequence joins TRBV28 and TRBJ2-7, with TRBD2 identical over 8 bases. The CDR3 consists of 17 residues. The V and J ends lost 2 bases and 2 bases, in that order; junction bases with no gene match: 11. CDR1 MDHEN and CDR2 SYDVKM come from the germline V gene.

The rearrangement uses TRBV4-1 and TRBJ2-1, with 8 nucleotides matching TRBD2. This CDR3 has 15 amino acids. Germline V gives CDR1 MGHRA, CDR2 YSYEKL. After removal of 5 bases from V and 3 bases from J, the junction contained 6 bases not matched to a gene. The CDR3 reads CASSAPGGGYNEQFF. CDR3 bases: TGCGCCAGCAGCGCCCCGGGGGGGGGCTACAATGAGCAGTTCTTC.

This rearrangement joins TRBV19 to TRBJ2-3; no reliable D call. Germline CDR1 and CDR2: LNHDA and SQIVND (reference sequence). With 5 bases removed from V and 8 bases from J, the gap between germline ends came to 11 bases. This CDR3 is built from 12 residues. CDR3 in DNA: TGTGCCAGTAGTTCTGACTTGGTTACGCAGTATTTT. Amino acids: CASSSDLVTQYF. Full variable domain (rest looked up from reference TRBV19 and TRBJ2-3): DGGITQSPKYLFRKEGQNVTLSCEQNLNHDAMYWYRQDPGQGLRLIYYSQIVNDFQKGDIAEGYSVSREKKESFPLTVTSAQKNPTAFYLCASSSDLVTQYFGPGTRLTVL.

The V gene is TRBV7-9, the J gene TRBJ1-4; D remains unclear. V was clipped by 1 base and J by 8 bases, with 17 bases between them. Germline CDR1 is SEHNR and CDR2 is FQNEAQ (reference sequence). The CDR3 spans 16 residues. The CDR3: CASSLVILGDREKLFF. The DNA of the CDR3 is TGTGCCAGCAGCTTAGTCATCCTCGGAGATCGGGAAAAACTGTTTTTT.

This clone was recorded only once. The chain joins TRBV21-1 to TRBJ2-1; the D call TRBD2 from the table was never checked on the DNA. TRBV21-1 has pseudogene status. The CDR3 contains 18 residues. The CDR3 region has the DNA TGTGCCAGCAGCAAAGAGGTATCTAGCGGGAGATCCTACAATGAGCAGTTCTTC. Protein: CASSKEVSSGRSYNEQFF.

The chain is built from TRBV6-1 and TRBJ1-1; D is undetermined. V lost 8 bases and J 11 bases, leaving 21 bases between the germline ends. In germline, CDR1 is MNHNS, CDR2 SASEGT. The CDR3 runs to 13 residues. The CDR3 loop is CASLEVSEGLAFF. CDR3 in DNA: TGTGCCAGCCTTGAGGTCAGTGAAGGTTTGGCTTTCTTT.